This entry is about one T cell receptor (beta chain). Antigen specificity is unknown. The record originates from a study of T cell responses to AZD1222 COVID-19 vaccine. Across the study: Recipients boosted at about 4 weeks or about 12 weeks are pooled. General study findings and limits: Only a handful of people who got AZD1222 tested seropositive at baseline. In a largely white British group with more females than males, clonal diversity was possibly underestimated.

CDR1 and CDR2 (germline): SGHNT, YYREEE (reference sequence). V was pared by 5 bases and J by 1 base, with 9 bases between. This CDR3 contains 14 residues. Clones were sequenced by immunoSEQ multiplex PCR, and TCRdb holds only the in-frame ones, with some missing. The sample lists around 170,000 clones, about nine tenths occurring once. This clonotype originated in an adult in good health. Sequences were derived from peripheral blood, sampled on day 0 of AZD1222 vaccination. The rearrangement links TRBV5-4 to TRBJ2-2, with a possible D match to TRBD2 (5 bases). The CDR3 here is CASSSGLNTGELFF. CDR3 bases: TGTGCCAGCAGTTCCGGACTGAACACCGGGGAGCTGTTTTTT.